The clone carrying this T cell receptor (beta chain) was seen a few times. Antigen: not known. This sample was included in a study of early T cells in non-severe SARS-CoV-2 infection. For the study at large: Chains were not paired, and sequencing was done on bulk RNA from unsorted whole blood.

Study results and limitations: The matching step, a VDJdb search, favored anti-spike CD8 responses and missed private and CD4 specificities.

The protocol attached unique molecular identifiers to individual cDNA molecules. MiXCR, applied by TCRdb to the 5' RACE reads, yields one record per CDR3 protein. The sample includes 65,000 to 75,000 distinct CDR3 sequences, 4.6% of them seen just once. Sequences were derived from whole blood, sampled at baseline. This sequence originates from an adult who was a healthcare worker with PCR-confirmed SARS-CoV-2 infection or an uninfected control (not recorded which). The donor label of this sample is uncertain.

Here the CDR3 DNA reads TGTGCCATGGGGACAGGGATCTCCTATGGCTACACCTTC. This codes for CAMGTGISYGYTF. The V call is TRBV10-3, the J call TRBJ1-2, with TRBD1 matching 9 bases. CDR1 and CDR2 (germline): ENHRY, SYGVKD. CDR3 length: 13 amino acids. V was pared by 9 bases and J by 4 bases, with 6 bases of the junction left unmatched.